A selection of T cell receptor beta chains follows, all from one sample in a study of STAT5B mutations in CD4+ large granular lymphocyte leukemia. Clones were sequenced by immunoSEQ multiplex PCR, and TCRdb holds only the in-frame ones, with some missing. The profile shows 45,000 to 55,000 clones, roughly 70% of them singletons. The sample was CD4+ T cells from blood buffy coats. The receptors were gathered from a human donor in good health. Each CDR3 is given with its conserved first and last residue. Each record gives: clone size, V gene, D gene, J gene, CDR3 DNA, CDR3 protein. D genes are given only for firm matches. The size entry is marked missing in some rows and otherwise reads once, few, many or a size class.

size: .
V: TRBV10-3
D: TRBD2
J: TRBJ2-1
DNA: TGTGCCATCAGCCAAAATCTAGGGACTAGCGGGAGCAGCTCCTACAATGAGCAGTTCTTC
CDR3: CAISQNLGTSGSSSYNEQFF

size: .
V: TRBV7-2
D: TRBD1
J: TRBJ1-4
DNA: TGTGCCAGCAGCTCAAGACAGGGGGATGAAAAACTGTTTTTT
CDR3: CASSSRQGDEKLFF

size: once
V: TRBV6-1
D: TRBD1
J: TRBJ1-1
DNA: TGTGCCAGCAGTGAAGGGGACAGGGACGCTTTCTTT
CDR3: CASSEGDRDAFF

size: .
V: TRBV18
D: .
J: TRBJ2-5
DNA: TGTGCCAGCTCACCGCAGGGTGTAGAGACCCAGTACTTC
CDR3: CASSPQGVETQYF

size: .
V: TRBV6-5
D: .
J: TRBJ2-2
DNA: TGTGCCAGCAGTTACCGGACCGGGGAGCTGTTTTTT
CDR3: CASSYRTGELFF

size: .
V: TRBV5-1
D: .
J: TRBJ2-5
DNA: TGCGCCAGCAGCCCCGGGTGGGGGGAGACCCAGTACTTC
CDR3: CASSPGWGETQYF

size: .
V: TRBV7-9
D: TRBD1
J: TRBJ2-3
DNA: TGTGCCAGCAGCCTCCTCGGACAGGGGAGAGCAGATACGCAGTATTTT
CDR3: CASSLLGQGRADTQYF

size: .
V: TRBV2
D: .
J: TRBJ1-2
DNA: TGTGCCAGCAGTGAACTGGGTTATGGCTACACCTTC
CDR3: CASSELGYGYTF

size: .
V: TRBV5-1
D: .
J: TRBJ2-1
DNA: TGCGCCAGCAGCTGGAGACCCAATGAGCAGTTCTTC
CDR3: CASSWRPNEQFF

size: .
V: TRBV7-8
D: .
J: TRBJ2-7
DNA: TGTGCCAGCAGTCCGGCCGAGGGCTACGAGCAGTACTTC
CDR3: CASSPAEGYEQYF

size: .
V: TRBV11-2
D: .
J: TRBJ1-4
DNA: TGTGCCAGCAGCCCCGGGGCAGGGATGACTAATGAAAAACTGTTTTTT
CDR3: CASSPGAGMTNEKLFF

size: once
V: TRBV7-9
D: .
J: TRBJ1-6
DNA: TGTGCCAGCAGCGCCGGGGTGGATTCACCCCTCCACTTT
CDR3: CASSAGVDSPLHF

size: once
V: TRBV7-3
D: .
J: TRBJ2-5
DNA: TGTGCCAGCAGCTTAAGTGGGAACCAAGAGACCCAGTACTTC
CDR3: CASSLSGNQETQYF

size: .
V: TRBV6-5
D: .
J: TRBJ2-5
DNA: TGTGCCAGCAGAAAGGACTACTTCGGAGAGACCCAGTACTTC
CDR3: CASRKDYFGETQYF

size: once
V: TRBV19
D: .
J: TRBJ2-7
DNA: TGTGCCAGTGGGCAGGGGAACTACGAGCAGTACTTC
CDR3: CASGQGNYEQYF